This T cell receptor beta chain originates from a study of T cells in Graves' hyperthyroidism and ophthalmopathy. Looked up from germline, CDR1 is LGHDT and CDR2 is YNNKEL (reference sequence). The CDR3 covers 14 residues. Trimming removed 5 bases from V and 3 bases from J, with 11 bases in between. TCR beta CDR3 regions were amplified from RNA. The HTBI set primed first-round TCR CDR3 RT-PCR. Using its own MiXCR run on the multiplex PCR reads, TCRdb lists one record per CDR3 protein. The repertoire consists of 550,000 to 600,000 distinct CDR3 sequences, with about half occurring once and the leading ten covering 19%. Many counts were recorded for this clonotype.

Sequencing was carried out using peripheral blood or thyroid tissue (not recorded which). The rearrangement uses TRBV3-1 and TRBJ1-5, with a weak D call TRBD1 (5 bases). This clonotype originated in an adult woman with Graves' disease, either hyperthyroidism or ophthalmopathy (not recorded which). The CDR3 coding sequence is TGTGCCAGCAGCATCGGGGGGGACAATCAGCCCCAGCATTTT. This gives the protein CASSIGGDNQPQHF.